This paragraph covers one T cell receptor (beta chain) sequence. Its antigen remains unidentified. About 10 ml fresh peripheral blood yielded the PBMCs. The CDR3 has 14 residues. Germline values: CDR1 LNHDA, CDR2 SQIVND (reference sequence). The J segment lost 6 bases and the V segment lost 2 bases, leaving 3 bases of the junction unmatched. The investigators amplified TCR beta CDR3 regions from RNA transcripts. First-round RT-PCR targeting the TCR CDR3 was performed with the HTBI primer set. A single record per CDR3 protein comes from TCRdb applying MiXCR to the multiplex PCR reads. Of 750,000 to 950,000 distinct CDR3 sequences in the sample, about 38% are singletons; the top ten hold 8.9%. The sample belongs to a study of T cells in Graves' hyperthyroidism and ophthalmopathy. Study-wide results and caveats: Expanded thyroid clonotypes (above 0.001) were mostly also found in blood.

The TCR was taken from a man between 18 and 35 years old with Graves' hyperthyroidism. The genes are TRBV19 and TRBJ1-4; 7 bases agree with TRBD1. The material sequenced was blood. CDR3 loop: CASSIRQGDEKLFF. The CDR3 DNA follows: TGTGCCAGTAGTATAAGGCAGGGGGATGAAAAACTGTTTTTT.